These T cell receptor beta chains were read from a single sample in a study of blood T cell repertoires in COVID-19. TCRdb's copy holds only in-frame clones and misses some; the assay was immunoSEQ multiplex PCR. The sample contains 93,000 or so clones, around 90% of which appear only once. The sequencing sample was made of peripheral blood. These receptors were collected from an elderly woman in a cohort sampled during active COVID-19. Both conserved end residues are part of each CDR3. The D gene is left open where the match is weak. Some rows mark clone size as missing; the rest say once, few, many or name a class of expanded clone.

>.|TRBD1|TRBJ1-3|TRBV19
TGTGCCAGTCGGACAGGCCGTTCTGGAAACACCATATATTTT
CASRTGRSGNTIYF
>.|.|TRBJ1-2|TRBV7-9
TGTGCCAGCAGCTCCCTGGGGGGGGACTATGGCTACACCTTC
CASSSLGGDYGYTF
>.|.|TRBJ2-2|TRBV20-1
TGCAGTGCTAGAGTGAGGGGGGAGCTGTTTTTT
CSARVRGELFF
>.|.|TRBJ2-1|TRBV2
TGTGCCAGCGGATTTAAGGCTAGCTCCTACAATGAGCAGTTCTTC
CASGFKASSYNEQFF
>.|TRBD1|TRBJ1-5|TRBV18
TGTGCCAGCTCACCAGCCGGTGGGACAGGGAGCAATCAGCCCCAGCATTTT
CASSPAGGTGSNQPQHF
>.|TRBD1|TRBJ2-5|TRBV28
TGTGCCAGCAGTTCACAGGGGGCAGGGCAAGAGACCCAGTACTTC
CASSSQGAGQETQYF
>few|.|TRBJ1-6|TRBV5-1
TGCGCCAGCAGCCTTGACACATTGGCAAATAATTCACCCCTCCACTTT
CASSLDTLANNSPLHF
>.|.|TRBJ2-5|TRBV16
TGTGCCAGCAGCCGAGTAACGGGGGAATCGGGGACCCAGTACTTC
CASSRVTGESGTQYF
>.|.|TRBJ2-3|TRBV7-2
TGTGCCAGCAGCCCACAGAGTACAGATACGCAGTATTTT
CASSPQSTDTQYF
>.|.|TRBJ2-3|TRBV6-6
TGTGCCAGCAGTTACTCGAAGCCAGGGGAAACAGATACGCAGTATTTT
CASSYSKPGETDTQYF
>.|.|TRBJ2-5|TRBV18
TGTGCCAGCTCACCACCAGTTGGCGGGGAGACCCAGTACTTC
CASSPPVGGETQYF
>.|TRBD1|TRBJ2-5|TRBV5-4
TGTGCCAGCAGCGTCACAGGGGGCGCCGGAGAGACCCAGTACTTC
CASSVTGGAGETQYF
>.|.|TRBJ2-1|TRBV27
TGTGCCAGCCTTACCGTTGGAGGCGAGCAGTTCTTC
CASLTVGGEQFF
>.|.|TRBJ1-3|TRBV3-1/TRBV3-2
TGTGCCAGCAGCCGGCCCCAGGGTCCTGGAAACACCATATATTTT
CASSRPQGPGNTIYF
>.|TRBD1|TRBJ2-5|TRBV5-5
TGTGCCAGCAGCATCCAGGGGGCCCAAGAGACCCAGTACTTC
CASSIQGAQETQYF
>.|.|TRBJ1-1|TRBV7-9
TGTGCCAGCAGCTTTCCCATCCTCCTTGGAGCGAGCACTGAAGCTTTCTTT
CASSFPILLGASTEAFF
>once|.|TRBJ2-3|TRBV6-1
TGTGCCAGCACTGAAAGAATGGGGGGTGGTACGCAGTATTTT
CASTERMGGGTQYF
>once|.|TRBJ2-3|TRBV7-9
TGTGCCAGCAGCGTGGCCAGCGGGCTCACAGATACGCAGTATTTT
CASSVASGLTDTQYF
>.|.|TRBJ2-1|TRBV27
TGTGCCAGCAGCTCCTCCGTCGGGACAACCTCCTACAATGAGCAGTTCTTC
CASSSSVGTTSYNEQFF
>.|.|TRBJ2-1|TRBV12-3/TRBV12-4
TGTGCCAGCAGCCCTAATAAATACAATGAGCAGTTCTTC
CASSPNKYNEQFF
>.|.|TRBJ2-5|TRBV7-2
TGTGCCAGCAGCGCCCGGACAGCCCAAGAGACCCAGTACTTC
CASSARTAQETQYF
>.|TRBD2|TRBJ2-7|TRBV30
TGTGCCTGGAGTGTTACTCGGACTAGCCCTCGTTACGAGCAGTACTTC
CAWSVTRTSPRYEQYF
>few|.|TRBJ1-1|TRBV7-9
TGTGCCAGCAGCCCGTTACGATACGGAGTGAACACTGAAGCTTTCTTT
CASSPLRYGVNTEAFF
>.|TRBD2|TRBJ2-3|TRBV28
TGTGCCAGCAGTTCCGGGACTAGCGGGAGAAATCTTGGTGGAGATACGCAGTATTTT
CASSSGTSGRNLGGDTQYF
>.|TRBD2|TRBJ2-1|TRBV7-3
TGTGCCAGCAGCTTATCTAGCGGGGGGGCCGGTGAGCAGTTCTTC
CASSLSSGGAGEQFF
>.|TRBD1|TRBJ1-1|TRBV27
TGTGCCAGCAAGGGACAGGGACCGAACACTGAAGCTTTCTTT
CASKGQGPNTEAFF
>.|.|TRBJ2-7|TRBV5-1
TGCGCCAGCAGCTTGTCGGATCGGTGGGCGGGACCCCCCCCGCCCTACGAGCAGTACTTC
CASSLSDRWAGPPPPYEQYF
>few|.|TRBJ2-2|TRBV3-1/TRBV3-2
TGTGCCAGCAGCTATGACGGACTGGTCACCGGGGAGCTGTTTTTT
CASSYDGLVTGELFF
>.|TRBD1|TRBJ1-2|TRBV6-5
TGTGCCACCAGGACAGGACATGGTCGCTATGGCTACACCTTC
CATRTGHGRYGYTF
>.|TRBD1|TRBJ2-7|TRBV24-1
TGTGCCACCAGTGAGGCACCAGGGGGCGAGCAGTACTTC
CATSEAPGGEQYF
>few|.|TRBJ2-3|TRBV5-4
TGTGCCAGCAGCTTCCTAGAAAGCACAGATACGCAGTATTTT
CASSFLESTDTQYF
>once|.|TRBJ2-1|TRBV4-1
TGCGCCAGCAGCCAAGTTCCTGAACATTACAATGAGCAGTTCTTC
CASSQVPEHYNEQFF
>.|.|TRBJ2-7|TRBV19
TGTGCCAGTAGCGGGCCGCCAGGGCGCTCCTACGAGCAGTACTTC
CASSGPPGRSYEQYF
>once|.|TRBJ2-1|TRBV11-3
TGTGCCAGCAGCTTATCCCGACAGTCTAGCTCCTACAATGAGCAGTTCTTC
CASSLSRQSSSYNEQFF
>.|.|TRBJ2-7|TRBV7-9
TGTGCCAGCAGCTTAAACTCCGGCGAGCAGTACTTC
CASSLNSGEQYF
>.|.|TRBJ1-2|TRBV3-1/TRBV3-2
TGTGCCAGCAGCCAAGATAGTAGGACAAAAACTGGCTACACCTTC
CASSQDSRTKTGYTF
>.|.|TRBJ1-1|TRBV6-5
TGTGCCAGGGTCACGGTCTCGAACACTGAAGCTTTCTTT
CARVTVSNTEAFF
>.|.|TRBJ2-7|TRBV5-1
TGCGCCAGCAGGGTTGGCAGTGGCCCCTCCTACGAGCAGTACTTC
CASRVGSGPSYEQYF
>.|.|TRBJ1-1|TRBV5-1
TGCGCCAGCAGCCCCCTTGTGACCCGAGGGGGAGTCACTGAAGCTTTCTTT
CASSPLVTRGGVTEAFF
>.|TRBD1|TRBJ2-7|TRBV11-2
TGTGCCAGCAGCTTAGATTCGGGACAGGCGGCCTACGAGCAGTACTTC
CASSLDSGQAAYEQYF
>.|.|TRBJ1-3|TRBV5-4
TGTGCCAGCAGCTCCCCTTCCCGCTCTGGAAACACCATATATTTT
CASSSPSRSGNTIYF
>.|.|TRBJ2-3|TRBV9
TGTGCCAGCAGCGTCACCCGAGCCACAGATACGCAGTATTTT
CASSVTRATDTQYF
>.|TRBD1|TRBJ2-5|TRBV5-8
TGTGCCAGCAGCTTGGACAGGGGGCCGCGGGAGACCCAGTACTTC
CASSLDRGPRETQYF
>.|.|TRBJ2-3|TRBV5-1
TGCGCCAGCAGCTCCGAGGGTACAGATACGCAGTATTTT
CASSSEGTDTQYF
>.|.|TRBJ1-1|TRBV11-2
TGTGCCAGCAGCTTTGGCAGGAACACTGAAGCTTTCTTT
CASSFGRNTEAFF
>.|.|TRBJ2-3|TRBV28
TGTGCCAGCAGTTTATCAGGGGATAGGGATACGCAGTATTTT
CASSLSGDRDTQYF
>.|TRBD1|TRBJ1-6|TRBV5-1
TGCGCCAGCAGCAGTGCCGCGGCAGGGGGCGATAATTCACCCCTCCACTTT
CASSSAAAGGDNSPLHF
>.|TRBD2|TRBJ2-3|TRBV3-1/TRBV3-2
TGTGCCAGCAGCCATCAGCGGGGTTCGAGCACAGATACGCAGTATTTT
CASSHQRGSSTDTQYF
>.|.|TRBJ1-3|TRBV7-9
TGTGCCAGCAGCCCGCCTACGGGGTCCCACTCTGGAAACACCATATATTTT
CASSPPTGSHSGNTIYF
>.|.|TRBJ2-7|TRBV28
TGTGCCAGCAGGGCCAGGGACGAGCAGTACTTC
CASRARDEQYF
>.|TRBD1|TRBJ2-3|TRBV12-3/TRBV12-4
TGTGCCGTAAACAGGGGAGGCACAGATACGCAGTATTTT
CAVNRGGTDTQYF
>.|TRBD1|TRBJ2-5|TRBV3-1/TRBV3-2
TGTGCCAGCAGTAGAAGAGGGGGTGACAGGGGGCAAGAGACCCAGTACTTC
CASSRRGGDRGQETQYF
>.|.|TRBJ1-1|TRBV12-3/TRBV12-4
TGTGCCAGCAGTCGCCTGGGGAGCACTGAAGCTTTCTTT
CASSRLGSTEAFF
>.|.|TRBJ2-2|TRBV12-5
TGTGCTAGTGGTTTGGGCAGTGGCACCGGGGAGCTGTTTTTT
CASGLGSGTGELFF
>.|.|TRBJ2-3|TRBV29-1
TGCAGCGTTGATCGGGGCACAGATACGCAGTATTTT
CSVDRGTDTQYF